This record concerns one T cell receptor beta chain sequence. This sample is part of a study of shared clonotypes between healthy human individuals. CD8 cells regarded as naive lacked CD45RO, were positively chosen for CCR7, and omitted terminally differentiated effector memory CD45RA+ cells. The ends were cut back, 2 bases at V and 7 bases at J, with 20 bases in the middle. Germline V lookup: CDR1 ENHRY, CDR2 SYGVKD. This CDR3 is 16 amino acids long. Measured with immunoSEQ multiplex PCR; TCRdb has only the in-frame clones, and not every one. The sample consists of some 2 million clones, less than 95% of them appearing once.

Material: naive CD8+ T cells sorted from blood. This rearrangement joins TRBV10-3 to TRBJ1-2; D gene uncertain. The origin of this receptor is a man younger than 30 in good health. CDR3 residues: CAISEPSFEGLFGYTF. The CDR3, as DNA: TGTGCCATCAGTGAGCCGTCTTTCGAGGGATTGTTTGGCTACACCTTC.